This T cell receptor (beta chain) came from a study of cytomegalovirus exposure and HLA in healthy donors. Germline V gives CDR1 MGHRA, CDR2 YSYEKL. The CDR3 loop spans 15 amino acids. Trimming removed 3 bases from V and 2 bases from J, with 11 bases in between. Study-wide points: A later analysis found TCR association rates differed by HLA locus, highest for DRB1 and lowest for HLA-C.

The PCR was carried out with 60 Vbeta primers and 13 Jbeta primers. Measured with immunoSEQ multiplex PCR; TCRdb has only the in-frame clones, and not every one. The data contain over 65,000 clones, approximately 78% of them seen just once; the ten biggest clones take up approximately 9.7%. Concerning this clone itself: Antigen: not known.

The chain employs TRBV4-1 and TRBJ2-1, with a weak D call TRBD2 (5 bases). The source of this sequence is a man aged 35-49 years in good health and CMV-seronegative. The sample comprised PBMCs. The CDR3 DNA sequence: TGCGCCAGCAGCCAGTCCGGGAATACCTACAATGAGCAGTTCTTC. Translated, it gives CASSQSGNTYNEQFF.